This TCR beta chain came from a study of long-term antiretroviral therapy in people with HIV. Study conclusions and caveats: Pre-ART-expanded clones dominated the repertoire at all time points.

With survey level as its setting, the immunoSEQ assay was v3.0. TCRdb's table, derived via immunoSEQ multiplex PCR, lists solely in-frame clones and lacks some. The sample contains tens of thousands of clones, about four fifths of which appear only once. CDR3 length: 15 amino acids. Trimming took 3 bases from V and 2 from J; bases not matched to a gene: 2. Looked up from germline, CDR1 is SGDLS and CDR2 is YYNGEE. In the case of this clone: Its cognate antigen is unknown.

Material: unsorted PBMCs, obtained 0.3 years after starting antiretroviral therapy. The origin of this receptor is a man between 18 and 35 years old with HIV. This chain joins TRBV9 and TRBJ2-7; TRBD2 matches 13 bases. CDR3 DNA: TGTGCCAGCAGCGCCACTAGCGGGAGGGCCTACGAGCAGTACTTC. It encodes CASSATSGRAYEQYF.